Presented here are 29 T cell receptor beta chains from one specimen sequenced in a study of identical twins. Each CDR3 protein gets one entry after TCRdb re-called the 5' RACE reads with MiXCR. The table shows a few hundred thousand distinct CDR3 sequences, with about 18% occurring only once. The specimen was naive T cells sorted from blood. These receptors all come from a man in his fifties in good health.

The chain links TRBV9 to TRBJ2-5, with 9 bases that match TRBD1. The germline V gene has CDR1 SGDLS and CDR2 YYNGEE. V lost 3 bases to trimming and J lost 5 bases; unmatched junction nucleotides: 8. This CDR3 is built from 15 residues. The DNA for the CDR3 is TGTGCCAGCAGCGAGGGGGACAGGGATCGGGAGACCCAGTACTTC. Protein sequence: CASSEGDRDRETQYF.

The chain links TRBV7-2 to TRBJ2-1, with no clear D. CDR1 and CDR2 (germline): SGHTA, FQGNSA. The CDR3 is made up of 15 amino acids. With 5 bases removed from V and 6 bases from J, the gap between germline ends came to 17 bases. The CDR3 spells CASSPRSVQFNEQFF. CDR3 DNA sequence: TGTGCCAGCAGCCCTAGAAGCGTGCAGTTCAATGAGCAGTTCTTC.

This clonotype turned up a few times. V and J are TRBV20-1 and TRBJ2-1; 8 bases align to TRBD1. Germline V gene data show CDR1 as DFQATT and CDR2 as SNEGSKA (reference sequence). The CDR3 spans 11 residues. Germline trimming cut 5 bases from V and 12 bases from J; bases unmatched to any gene: 6. CDR3 residues: CSALYRGRQFF. As DNA, the CDR3 is TGCAGTGCTCTATACAGGGGGAGGCAGTTCTTC.

The chain couples TRBV29-1 to TRBJ1-2; D is ambiguous. The germline V gene has CDR1 SQVTM and CDR2 ANQGSEA. The CDR3 spans 13 residues. V was clipped by 1 base and J by 6 bases, with 12 bases between them. The CDR3: CSVEVQAGHGYTF. The CDR3 bases are TGCAGCGTTGAAGTTCAGGCAGGTCATGGCTACACCTTC.

The genes are TRBV5-1 and TRBJ2-7; D is ambiguous. The CDR3 totals 14 residues. Between the trimmed V and J ends, which lost 3 bases and 0 bases, there was a span of 10 bases. Germline lookup yields CDR1 SGHRS and CDR2 YFSETQ. The DNA for the CDR3 is TGCGCCAGCAGCTGGCGACAAGACTCCTACGAGCAGTACTTC. As protein: CASSWRQDSYEQYF.

The chain couples TRBV28 to TRBJ2-7; 8 bases are shared with TRBD1. Per the germline V gene, CDR1 is MDHEN and CDR2 is SYDVKM. This CDR3 has 15 residues. V shed 4 bases, J shed 5 bases, and the junction held 10 bases outside the gene matches. The CDR3 DNA follows: TGTGCCAGCAGTTCAGGCAGACAGGGGAAGGACGAGCAGTACTTC. Translation gives CASSSGRQGKDEQYF.

This clonotype was detected only a few times. This chain joins TRBV5-1 and TRBJ2-1; D may be TRBD1 (6 bases). CDR3 length equals 18 residues. CDR1 and CDR2 from the germline V gene are SGHRS and YFSETQ. V shed 0 bases and J shed 0 bases, with 16 bases lying between them. The CDR3 sequence is CASSLVGALHSSYNEQFF. Written as DNA, the CDR3 is TGCGCCAGCAGCTTGGTGGGGGCCCTCCACAGCTCCTACAATGAGCAGTTCTTC.

This clonotype showed up many times. The rearrangement uses TRBV10-3 and TRBJ2-1; 13 bases match TRBD2. CDR1 and CDR2 (germline): ENHRY, SYGVKD. The V and J ends lost 6 bases and 12 bases, in that order; junction bases with no gene match: 8. The CDR3 totals 14 residues. As DNA, the CDR3 is TGTGCCATCAGCGCCGGGACTAGCGGGGCAGGGCAGTTCTTC. Translating gives CAISAGTSGAGQFF.

At least ten counts were recorded for this clonotype. V and J are TRBV9 and TRBJ2-5; 8 bases fit TRBD2. CDR3 length: 15 residues. The J segment lost 4 bases and the V segment lost 0 bases, leaving 5 bases of the junction unmatched. The germline V gene encodes CDR1 SGDLS and CDR2 YYNGEE. The CDR3 sequence: CASSVAGGPLETQYF. The CDR3 nucleotides are TGTGCCAGCAGCGTAGCGGGGGGGCCTTTAGAGACCCAGTACTTC.

The chain uses TRBV11-2 and TRBJ2-7; 7 positions match TRBD1. This CDR3 region has 17 residues. CDR1 and CDR2 from the germline V gene are SGHAT and FQNNGV. The V gene end was trimmed by 5 bases and the J gene end by 3 bases; junction bases not matched to a gene: 16. CDR3 protein: CASSTVKGGAEIYEQYF. The CDR3 nucleotides read TGTGCCAGCAGCACGGTAAAAGGGGGCGCCGAAATCTACGAGCAGTACTTC.

This clonotype was counted only a few times. The chain uses TRBV6-2 or TRBV6-3 and TRBJ2-1, with D uncertain. Trimming cost V 7 bases and J 5 bases, with 6 bases left between them. Germline V lookup: CDR1 MNHEY, CDR2 SVGEGT. This CDR3 is built from 11 residues. The CDR3 loop is CASTRNNEQFF. The CDR3 DNA follows: TGTGCCAGCACCCGAAACAATGAGCAGTTCTTC.

This clonotype came up many times. The CDR3, as DNA: TGTGCCAGCAGCTTTCGACCCTCCGTACAGGGTGAGCAGTTCTTC. Translated: CASSFRPSVQGEQFF. The J gene is TRBJ2-1, the V gene TRBV25-1; D may be TRBD1 (6 bases). Looked up from germline, CDR1 is MGHDK and CDR2 is SYGVNS. The CDR3 spans 15 residues. V lost 6 bases to trimming and J lost 9 bases, with 21 bases between them.

The rearrangement joins TRBV5-1 to TRBJ1-2; 10 bases are a match to TRBD1. There are 14 residues in the CDR3. With 4 bases clipped from V and 5 bases from J, the junction kept 5 bases outside the gene matches. Germline-derived CDR1 and CDR2 are SGHRS and YFSETQ. The CDR3 sequence is CASSTGTGEYGYTF. CDR3 in DNA: TGCGCCAGCAGCACAGGGACAGGGGAATATGGCTACACCTTC. Full variable domain (remainder filled in from reference TRBV5-1 and TRBJ1-2): KAGVTQTPRYLIKTRGQQVTLSCSPISGHRSVSWYQQTPGQGLQFLFEYFSETQRNKGNFPGRFSGRQFSNSRSEMNVSTLELGDSALYLCASSTGTGEYGYTFGSGTRLTVV.

This clonotype occurred a few times. This chain joins TRBV7-8 and TRBJ2-7, with a weak D call TRBD2 (7 bases). Trimming left V 6 bases short and J 5 bases short, with 17 bases between. The V gene's germline CDR1 is SGHVS and CDR2 FQNEAQ. The CDR3 runs 14 residues. The CDR3 region is CASSSKRGGNEQYF. The CDR3 DNA follows: TGTGCCAGCAGTTCCAAAAGGGGGGGCAACGAGCAGTACTTC.

This clonotype was detected only a few times. The chain recombines TRBV3-1 with TRBJ1-4; D is perhaps TRBD1 (5 bases). The CDR3 covers 16 residues. CDR1 is LGHDT and CDR2 is YNNKEL in the germline V gene (reference sequence). The V gene lost 1 base and the J gene lost 7 bases, with 16 bases spanning the gap. Here the CDR3 reads CASSQARWQGGEKLFF. CDR3 nucleotide sequence: TGTGCCAGCAGCCAAGCAAGGTGGCAGGGTGGTGAAAAACTGTTTTTT.

In its sample, this clonotype was seen a few times. The J gene is TRBJ2-5, the V gene TRBV20-1, with TRBD2 matching 10 bases. Germline CDR1 and CDR2: DFQATT and SNEGSKA (reference sequence). The V segment lost 2 bases and the J segment 1 base; nucleotides outside the gene matches: 7. The CDR3 totals 16 residues. CDR3 in DNA: TGCAGTGCTAGACGTTGGGTAGCGGGGGGCCAAGAGACCCAGTACTTC. This gives the protein CSARRWVAGGQETQYF.

This clonotype was observed a single time. This may come from a read error, since a much larger clone is one base off. V usage is TRBV7-9 and J usage is TRBJ1-1, with D possibly being TRBD1 (6 bases). CDR1 is SEHNR and CDR2 is FQNEAQ in the germline V gene (reference sequence). Trimming stripped 5 bases from V and 11 bases from J, with 21 bases between. The CDR3 totals 14 residues. CDR3 bases: TGTGCCAGCAGCGGACCGAGACGGACAGAGGCGGCTTTCTTT. This encodes CASSGPRRTEAAFF.

The chain has TRBV12-3 or TRBV12-4 and TRBJ2-7; maybe TRBD1 (6 bases). The CDR3 is 11 residues long. Between the trimmed V and J ends, which lost 5 bases and 11 bases, there was a span of 13 bases. Written as DNA, the CDR3 is TGTGCCAGCAGTAGACAGGATCATAAGTACTTC. Protein: CASSRQDHKYF.

The sample holds one count of this clonotype. The chain is built from TRBV4-3 and TRBJ2-5; 7 nucleotides match TRBD2. CDR3 length equals 14 residues. CDR1 is LGHNA and CDR2 is YSLEER in the germline V gene. V shed 0 bases, J shed 5 bases, and the junction held 3 bases outside the gene matches. The CDR3 loop reads CASSQDVGGETQYF. The CDR3 coding sequence is TGCGCCAGCAGCCAAGATGTGGGGGGGGAGACCCAGTACTTC.

V is TRBV12-3 or TRBV12-4 and J is TRBJ1-5; weak D call: TRBD1 (6 bases). The V and J ends lost 7 bases and 1 base respectively, with 11 bases between them. The CDR3 runs to 14 residues. CDR3 DNA: TGTGCCAGCACCCAGGGGATGAGCAATCAGCCCCAGCATTTT. Translated: CASTQGMSNQPQHF.

The J gene is TRBJ2-1, the V gene TRBV27, with 7 bases that match TRBD2. The junction had 3 bases not matched to a gene; V was cut back by 3 bases and J by 4 bases. The CDR3 is 14 residues long. The germline CDR1 and CDR2 sequences are MNHEY and SMNVEV (reference sequence). The CDR3 reads CASSFGLEYNEQFF. The CDR3 DNA follows: TGTGCCAGCAGTTTCGGACTAGAGTACAATGAGCAGTTCTTC.

This chain joins TRBV29-1 and TRBJ2-2, with TRBD1 matching over 9 bases. After removal of 7 bases from V and 3 bases from J, the junction contained 6 bases not matched to a gene. Germline assignment: CDR1 SQVTM and CDR2 ANQGSEA. The CDR3 extends over 14 amino acids. The CDR3 loop is CSAGDREHTGELFF. CDR3 DNA: TGCAGCGCTGGGGACAGGGAGCACACCGGGGAGCTGTTTTTT.

The chain combines TRBV12-3 or TRBV12-4 with TRBJ2-1; TRBD2 matches 8 bases. The CDR3 spans 16 residues. J lost 8 bases, V lost 2 bases, and 11 bases had no gene match. The CDR3 region has the DNA TGTGCCAGCAGTTTACTGGCTAGCGGGTTCGGGGATGAGCAGTTCTTC. Translated, it gives CASSLLASGFGDEQFF.

This clonotype was detected many times. The V gene is TRBV3-1, the J gene TRBJ2-7; 8 bases are shared with TRBD2. Germline V gene lookup returns CDR1 LGHDT and CDR2 YNNKEL (reference sequence). With V trimmed by 2 bases and J by 5 bases, 5 bases remained unmatched. The CDR3 extends over 14 amino acids. CDR3 protein: CASSQSGSWNEQYF. CDR3 coding DNA: TGTGCCAGCAGCCAAAGCGGGAGTTGGAACGAGCAGTACTTC.

This chain connects TRBV29-1 to TRBJ1-1; 8 bases are a match to TRBD1. The CDR3 is made up of 14 amino acids. Germline assignment: CDR1 SQVTM and CDR2 ANQGSEA. Trimming took 7 bases from V and 0 from J; bases not matched to a gene: 7. The CDR3 reads CSERQGLMNTEAFF. In DNA form, the CDR3 reads TGCAGCGAACGACAGGGGTTGATGAACACTGAAGCTTTCTTT.

This clonotype was picked up one time. The chain has TRBV5-1 and TRBJ2-3; weak D call: TRBD1 (6 bases). Germline V CDR1 and CDR2: SGHRS, YFSETQ. CDR3 length: 15 amino acids. The V end was cut by 0 bases, the J end by 2 bases, with 10 bases between. The CDR3 reads CASSLDRASTDTQYF. As DNA, the CDR3 is TGCGCCAGCAGCTTGGACAGGGCGTCCACAGATACGCAGTATTTT.

The gene calls are TRBV20-1 and TRBJ2-7, with 9 bases fitting TRBD1. CDR3 size: 13 residues. Germline V CDR1 and CDR2: DFQATT, SNEGSKA (reference sequence). The junction had 4 bases not matched to a gene; V was cut back by 4 bases and J by 3 bases. CDR3 sequence (DNA): TGCAGTGCTATGCCGGGACAGGGCTACGAGCAGTACTTC. Translated, it gives CSAMPGQGYEQYF.

This clonotype turned up a few times. The V call is TRBV10-3, the J call TRBJ1-3, with D perhaps matching TRBD1 (6 bases). With 6 bases removed from V and 0 bases from J, the gap between germline ends came to 12 bases. The CDR3 contains 15 residues. CDR1 and CDR2 (germline): ENHRY, SYGVKD. CDR3 protein: CAISPTGTSGNTIYF. The CDR3 DNA sequence: TGTGCCATCAGCCCAACAGGGACCTCTGGAAACACCATATATTTT.

The CDR3 is CSSGALAGWETQYF. Here the CDR3 DNA reads TGCAGCTCGGGAGCACTAGCGGGTTGGGAGACCCAGTACTTC. The chain combines TRBV29-1 with TRBJ2-5, with 9 nucleotides matching TRBD2. The CDR3 extends over 14 amino acids. The trim removed 8 bases at V and 5 bases at J, leaving 12 bases unmatched. Germline CDR1 and CDR2: SQVTM and ANQGSEA.